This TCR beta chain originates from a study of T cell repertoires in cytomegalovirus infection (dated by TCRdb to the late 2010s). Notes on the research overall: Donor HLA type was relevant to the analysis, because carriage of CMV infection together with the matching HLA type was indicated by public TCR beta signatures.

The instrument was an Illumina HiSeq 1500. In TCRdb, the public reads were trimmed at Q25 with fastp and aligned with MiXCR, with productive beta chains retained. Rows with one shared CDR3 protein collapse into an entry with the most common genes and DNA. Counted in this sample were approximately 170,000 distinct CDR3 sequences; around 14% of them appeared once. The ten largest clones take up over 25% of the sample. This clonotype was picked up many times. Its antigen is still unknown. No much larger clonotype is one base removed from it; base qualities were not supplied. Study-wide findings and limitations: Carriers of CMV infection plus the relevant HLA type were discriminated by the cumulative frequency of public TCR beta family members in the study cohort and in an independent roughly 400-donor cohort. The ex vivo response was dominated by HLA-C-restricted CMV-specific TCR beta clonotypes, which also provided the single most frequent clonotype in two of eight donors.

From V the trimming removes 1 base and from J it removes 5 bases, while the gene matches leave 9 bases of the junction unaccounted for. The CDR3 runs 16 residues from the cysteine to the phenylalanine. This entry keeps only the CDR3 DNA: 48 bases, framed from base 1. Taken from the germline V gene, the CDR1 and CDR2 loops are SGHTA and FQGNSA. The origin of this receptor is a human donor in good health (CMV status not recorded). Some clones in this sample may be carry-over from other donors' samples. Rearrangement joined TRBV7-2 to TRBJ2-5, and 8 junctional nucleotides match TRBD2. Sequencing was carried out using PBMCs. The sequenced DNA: TGTGCCAGCAGCTTAGGGGGAGCGGGAGTGATCGAGACCCAGTACTTC. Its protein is CASSLGGAGVIETQYF.